The 14 T cell receptor beta chains presented below share a single source sample, sequenced in a study of early T cells in non-severe SARS-CoV-2 infection (dated by TCRdb to the early 2020s). The protocol used for the library was 5' RACE. Sequenced on a NextSeq 500. In-frame beta chains were kept once TCRdb had trimmed the public reads at Q25 with fastp and called clones with MiXCR. Each CDR3 protein appears once, grouped with its most common genes and DNA. The sample contains roughly 99,000 distinct CDR3 sequences, approximately 12% of them found a single time. The ten largest account for 6.5% to 8% of the sample. Material for sequencing was whole blood. The receptor source for this set is an adult who was a healthcare worker with PCR-confirmed SARS-CoV-2 infection or an uninfected control (not recorded which).

This clonotype showed up many times. The chain joins TRBV6-2 or TRBV6-3 to TRBJ2-2; D call uncertain. This CDR3 is built from 14 residues. The ends were cut back, 2 bases at V and 4 bases at J, with 8 bases in the middle. The germline V gene encodes CDR1 MNHEY and CDR2 SVGEGT. The CDR3 DNA follows: TGTGCCAGCAGTTACGGTGTCAGCACCGGGGAGCTGTTTTTT. Translated: CASSYGVSTGELFF.

The chain carries TRBV5-4 and TRBJ1-6; D is perhaps TRBD1 (6 bases). Germline V gene data show CDR1 as SGHNT and CDR2 as YYREEE (reference sequence). There are 13 residues in the CDR3. V shed 5 bases and J shed 10 bases, with 13 bases lying between them. DNA for the CDR3: TGTGCCAGCAGGGGGGGCGCCGAATCACCCCTCCACTTT. It yields the protein CASRGGAESPLHF.

This clonotype was detected a few times. This chain connects TRBV5-1 to TRBJ1-6, with 9 bases fitting TRBD1. Looked up from germline, CDR1 is SGHRS and CDR2 is YFSETQ. There are 14 residues in the CDR3. With V trimmed by 3 bases and J by 7 bases, 2 bases remained unmatched. CDR3 sequence: CASSSGQGNSPLHF. In nucleotides, the CDR3 is TGCGCCAGCAGCTCCGGACAGGGGAATTCACCCCTCCACTTT.

The chain couples TRBV20-1 to TRBJ1-5; D call uncertain. Germline V lookup: CDR1 DFQATT, CDR2 SNEGSKA (reference sequence). The V end was cut by 6 bases, the J end by 9 bases, with 21 bases between. The CDR3 is 14 amino acids. The CDR3 spells CSATPGGSLGPQHF. In DNA, the CDR3 is TGCAGTGCAACACCTGGAGGGAGCCTGGGGCCCCAGCATTTT.

This clonotype was picked up many times. The chain uses TRBV7-9 and TRBJ2-6, with D tentatively TRBD1 (6 bases). Germline V gene lookup returns CDR1 SEHNR and CDR2 FQNEAQ (reference sequence). V was trimmed by 1 base and J by 4 bases, leaving 14 bases between them. The CDR3 totals 17 residues. The CDR3 region has the DNA TGTGCCAGCAGCTTAGTTGGCAGGGGTACAGGGGCCAACGTCCTGACTTTC. Translated, it gives CASSLVGRGTGANVLTF.

This clonotype came up many times. The rearrangement uses TRBV28 and TRBJ2-7; TRBD1 agrees at 11 bases. With V trimmed by 6 bases and J by 6 bases, 13 bases remained unmatched. This CDR3 has 16 residues. Germline loops: CDR1 MDHEN, CDR2 SYDVKM. In nucleotides, the CDR3 is TGTGCCAGCAGCACAGGGTACCGGGACAGGGGGTTCGAGCAGTACTTC. Translated, it gives CASSTGYRDRGFEQYF.

As concerns this clonotype: A read error is possible here, since a much larger clone lies one base away. The rearrangement links TRBV28 to TRBJ2-5; 7 bases match TRBD1. With 6 bases clipped from V and 3 bases from J, the junction kept 4 bases outside the gene matches. Looked up from germline, CDR1 is MDHEN and CDR2 is SYDVKM. The CDR3 is made up of 13 amino acids. CDR3: CASSSGQEETQYF. The CDR3 nucleotides read TGTGCCAGCAGCTCTGGACAGGAAGAGACCCAGTACTTC. The complete variable domain, with remaining parts taken from reference TRBV28 and TRBJ2-5, reads DVKVTQSSRYLVKRTGEKVFLECVQDMDHENMFWYRQDPGLGLRLIYFSYDVKMKEKGDIPEGYSVSREKKERFSLILESASTNQTSMYLCASSSGQEETQYFGPGTRLLVL.

This clonotype has a handful of counts. The genes are TRBV21-1 and TRBJ2-2; the table's D call, TRBD1, was not checked against the DNA. TRBV21-1 is a documented pseudogene. CDR3 length: 15 amino acids. The CDR3 bases are TGTGCCAGCAGCAATCCGGGCCTCAACACCGGGGAGCTGTTTTTT. Its protein is CASSNPGLNTGELFF.

This clonotype was observed a handful of times. The chain joins TRBV10-3 to TRBJ2-7; 8 bases match TRBD1. V was clipped by 0 bases and J by 6 bases; unmatched bases: 4. The CDR3 is 14 amino acids. Germline lookup yields CDR1 ENHRY and CDR2 SYGVKD. The CDR3 reads CAISESQGAAEQYF. CDR3 coding DNA: TGTGCCATCAGTGAGTCGCAGGGGGCCGCCGAGCAGTACTTC.

This chain connects TRBV7-2 to TRBJ1-1; D gene uncertain. Deletions cut 3 bases from V and 8 bases from J, with 10 bases between. The CDR3 runs 12 residues. Germline V gene lookup returns CDR1 SGHTA and CDR2 FQGNSA. The CDR3 loop reads CASSFRHFEAFF. The CDR3 coding sequence is TGTGCCAGCAGCTTCCGCCATTTCGAAGCTTTCTTT.

This clonotype was recorded a few times. The chain joins TRBV6-2 or TRBV6-3 to TRBJ1-2; D is ambiguous. Germline loops: CDR1 MNHEY, CDR2 SVGEGT. Trimming stripped 3 bases from V and 8 bases from J, with 10 bases between. There are 12 residues in the CDR3. CDR3 residues: CASSYVGEGYTF. CDR3 coding DNA: TGTGCCAGCAGTTATGTTGGCGAGGGCTACACCTTC.

The chain recombines TRBV24-1 with TRBJ1-1; D is ambiguous. From germline, CDR1 is KGHDR and CDR2 SFDVKD. Trimming took off 8 bases at V and 5 bases at J, with 8 bases between the two ends. The CDR3 is 11 amino acids. CDR3 DNA sequence: TGTGCCACCACCGGCGAGACTGAAGCTTTCTTT. Its protein product is CATTGETEAFF.

The CDR3 loop reads CASSQDTGKPQHF. CDR3 in DNA: TGTGCCAGCAGCCAAGATACCGGCAAGCCCCAGCATTTT. The chain combines TRBV14 with TRBJ1-5; D is unresolved. Deletions cut 0 bases from V and 8 bases from J, with 8 bases between. The CDR3 has 13 amino acids. Germline V gene data show CDR1 as SGHDN and CDR2 as FVKESK. The full variable domain, rest sourced from reference TRBV14 and TRBJ1-5, is EAGVTQFPSHSVIEKGQTVTLRCDPISGHDNLYWYRRVMGKEIKFLLHFVKESKQDESGMPNNRFLAERTGGTYSTLKVQPAELEDSGVYFCASSQDTGKPQHFGDGTRLSIL.

This clonotype was found many times. The chain has TRBV2 and TRBJ2-5, with 7 bases matching TRBD2. The CDR3 extends over 15 amino acids. The trim removed 0 bases at V and 7 bases at J, leaving 8 bases unmatched. The V gene's germline CDR1 is SNHLY and CDR2 FYNNEI. CDR3 residues: CASSEAPSGAGTQYF. As DNA, the CDR3 is TGTGCCAGCAGTGAAGCCCCTAGCGGAGCGGGGACCCAGTACTTC.